One and the same sample provided the 24 T cell receptor beta chains below, sequenced in a study of blood T cell repertoires in COVID-19. Using immunoSEQ multiplex PCR, the repertoire was profiled, and TCRdb retains in-frame clones only, with some absent. This table holds a few hundred thousand clones, approximately 91% found once. Sequencing was done on a sample of PBMCs or T cells enriched from blood (not recorded which). The receptor source for this set is a woman aged 25 to 39 who had been exposed to COVID-19.

The V gene is TRBV27, the J gene TRBJ2-1, with D tentatively TRBD1 (6 bases). Looked up from germline, CDR1 is MNHEY and CDR2 is SMNVEV (reference sequence). Trimming stripped 3 bases from V and 8 bases from J, with 17 bases between. This CDR3 contains 15 residues. In nucleotides, the CDR3 is TGTGCCAGCAGTTTTTCCCCTGCAGGGGTCGATGAGCAGTTCTTC. As protein: CASSFSPAGVDEQFF.

The chain is built from TRBV29-1 and TRBJ2-7; TRBD2 might be the D (6 bases). Germline V CDR1 and CDR2: SQVTM, ANQGSEA. The length of the CDR3 is 16 residues. Between the trimmed V and J ends, which lost 1 base and 0 bases, there was a span of 16 bases. The CDR3 protein is CSVEGGGGPLSYEQYF. CDR3 DNA: TGCAGCGTTGAAGGGGGAGGAGGGCCTCTCTCCTACGAGCAGTACTTC.

The rearrangement uses TRBV10-3 and TRBJ1-2; D is perhaps TRBD1 (5 bases). Per the germline V gene, CDR1 is ENHRY and CDR2 is SYGVKD. With 2 bases removed from V and 4 bases from J, the gap between germline ends came to 11 bases. This CDR3 has 14 amino acids. CDR3 sequence reads: CAISEGQYSYGYTF. The DNA of the CDR3 is TGTGCCATCAGTGAGGGACAATATTCCTATGGCTACACCTTC.

This chain connects TRBV30 to TRBJ1-2; no firm D call. Trimming pared 2 bases from V and 10 bases from J, leaving 8 bases between. CDR3 length: 10 amino acids. Germline V gives CDR1 GTSNPN, CDR2 SVGIG (reference sequence). CDR3 nucleotides: TGTGCCTGGAGTCGGGTGGACTACACCTTC. This encodes CAWSRVDYTF.

The chain combines TRBV28 with TRBJ1-5; TRBD1 agrees at 8 bases. CDR1 is MDHEN and CDR2 is SYDVKM in the germline V gene. V trimming: 3 bases; J trimming: 6 bases; junction bases outside the gene matches: 7. The CDR3 is 15 amino acids. The DNA of the CDR3 is TGTGCCAGCAGTTTGGGACAGGACCCGGGTCAGCCCCAGCATTTT. Protein sequence: CASSLGQDPGQPQHF.

This clone showed up just once. The chain has TRBV19 and TRBJ2-6; a weak D match, TRBD1 (6 bases). In germline, CDR1 is LNHDA, CDR2 SQIVND (reference sequence). Trimming took 7 bases from V and 2 from J, leaving 12 bases between them. This CDR3 has 15 amino acids. Here the CDR3 reads CASNGRGTGANVLTF. The CDR3 DNA is TGTGCCAGTAATGGCAGGGGCACTGGGGCCAACGTCCTGACTTTC.

J is TRBJ1-2 and V is TRBV9; 10 bases fit TRBD1. CDR3 length: 16 amino acids. Germline V gene data show CDR1 as SGDLS and CDR2 as YYNGEE. V shed 5 bases and J 5 bases; nucleotides not matched to a gene: 12. CDR3 sequence reads: CASSFGRDRGRYGYTF. CDR3 in DNA: TGTGCCAGCAGTTTTGGGCGGGACAGGGGACGGTATGGCTACACCTTC.

V is TRBV29-1 and J is TRBJ1-1, with D tentatively TRBD1 (6 bases). Germline V gene lookup returns CDR1 SQVTM and CDR2 ANQGSEA. The V gene lost 3 bases and the J gene lost 1 base, with 15 bases spanning the gap. The CDR3 consists of 15 residues. The CDR3 DNA follows: TGCAGCGTTGAGGGGGCGAACAGCAGGAACACTGAAGCTTTCTTT. This sequence encodes CSVEGANSRNTEAFF.

This sequence joins TRBV9 and TRBJ2-2; TRBD2 matches at 9 bases. This CDR3 is built from 16 residues. V lost 2 bases, J lost 2 bases, and 4 bases stayed unmatched. Per germline, CDR1 SGDLS and CDR2 YYNGEE. The CDR3 protein is CASSVSSGANTGELFF. The CDR3 DNA is TGTGCCAGCAGCGTCTCTAGCGGGGCAAACACCGGGGAGCTGTTTTTT.

The chain uses TRBV6-1 and TRBJ1-1, with 9 bases identical to TRBD1. There are 16 residues in the CDR3. J lost 0 bases, V lost 3 bases, and 5 bases had no gene match. Per the germline V gene, CDR1 is MNHNS and CDR2 is SASEGT. DNA for the CDR3: TGTGCCAGCAGTGAGGGGACAGGGAACATGAACACTGAAGCTTTCTTT. Its protein product is CASSEGTGNMNTEAFF.

The genes are TRBV28 and TRBJ1-2; possible D gene TRBD1, 5 bases. Germline loops: CDR1 MDHEN, CDR2 SYDVKM. The CDR3 totals 17 residues. Trimming stripped 2 bases from V and 0 bases from J, with 16 bases between. The CDR3 bases are TGTGCCAGCAGTTTAGCTGTCAGGGACTTAGCTAACTATGGCTACACCTTC. Its translation is CASSLAVRDLANYGYTF.

The chain is built from TRBV27 and TRBJ2-7, with TRBD1 matching 9 bases. V trimming: 6 bases; J trimming: 7 bases; junction bases outside the gene matches: 13. Per the germline V gene, CDR1 is MNHEY and CDR2 is SMNVEV (reference sequence). The CDR3 contains 15 residues. The CDR3 is CASRFIGTGPIEQYF. The CDR3 DNA is TGTGCCAGCAGGTTCATAGGGACAGGGCCAATTGAGCAGTACTTC.

Here the CDR3 reads CASSLDLVRSSSTIYF. CDR3 DNA: TGTGCCAGCAGCCTCGATTTGGTTAGGAGCAGTAGTACCATATATTTT. The chain carries TRBV7-9 and TRBJ1-3, with D unresolved. Germline V gives CDR1 SEHNR, CDR2 FQNEAQ (reference sequence). The CDR3 runs to 16 residues. Trimming took 5 bases from V and 10 from J, leaving 24 bases between them.

For the CDR3, the DNA is TGTGCCAGCAGCTCTACAGGGGCGCGGGACACTGAAGCTTTCTTT. Its protein product is CASSSTGARDTEAFF. This sequence joins TRBV7-6 and TRBJ1-1, with TRBD1 identical over 7 bases. The J segment lost 3 bases and the V segment lost 4 bases, leaving 8 bases of the junction unmatched. The CDR3 has 15 amino acids. Germline values: CDR1 SGHVS, CDR2 FNYEAQ.

This chain links TRBV6-5 with TRBJ2-7; TRBD1 aligns across 8 bases. V shed 5 bases, J shed 3 bases, and the junction held 6 bases outside the gene matches. The CDR3 is 14 amino acids. In germline, CDR1 is MNHEY, CDR2 SVGAGI. This CDR3 reads CASSLTGAFYEQYF. CDR3 nucleotides: TGTGCCAGCAGTCTGACAGGGGCATTCTACGAGCAGTACTTC.

V usage is TRBV12-3 or TRBV12-4 and J usage is TRBJ1-3, with 7 bases that match TRBD1. The CDR3 contains 12 residues. The V gene end was trimmed by 6 bases and the J gene end by 8 bases; junction bases not matched to a gene: 4. The CDR3 nucleotides read TGTGCCAGCAGCCTACAGGGGCACACCATATATTTT. As protein: CASSLQGHTIYF.

The CDR3 reads CASTSGGRILQETQYF. The CDR3 DNA is TGTGCCAGCACTTCGGGGGGGCGGATCCTCCAAGAGACCCAGTACTTC. V usage is TRBV5-7 and J usage is TRBJ2-5; 8 nucleotides match TRBD2. TRBV5-7 is designated an ORF whose function remains uncertain. The CDR3 is made up of 16 amino acids. V was clipped by 6 bases and J by 1 base; unmatched bases: 11.

The gene calls are TRBV28 and TRBJ2-7; D may be TRBD2 (6 bases). V was pared by 5 bases and J by 5 bases, with 22 bases between. This CDR3 has 16 residues. Per the germline V gene, CDR1 is MDHEN and CDR2 is SYDVKM. The CDR3: CASSPSLGGAPHEQYF. CDR3 bases: TGTGCCAGCAGTCCCTCCCTGGGGGGAGCCCCCCACGAGCAGTACTTC.

The gene calls are TRBV10-3 and TRBJ1-1; 8 nucleotides agree with TRBD1. Germline values: CDR1 ENHRY, CDR2 SYGVKD. V trimming: 3 bases; J trimming: 4 bases; junction bases outside the gene matches: 4. This CDR3 is built from 14 residues. CDR3 residues: CAISDPGGFTEAFF. CDR3 nucleotide sequence: TGTGCCATCAGTGACCCAGGGGGCTTCACTGAAGCTTTCTTT.

The V call is TRBV20-1, the J call TRBJ2-1; perhaps TRBD2 as D (6 bases). CDR3 length: 17 amino acids. Trimming left V 3 bases short and J 4 bases short, with 22 bases between. Germline CDR1 and CDR2: DFQATT and SNEGSKA (reference sequence). In DNA, the CDR3 is TGCAGTGCTAGTATTGTCGGGAGTAGCTTTGGGTACAATGAGCAGTTCTTC. It encodes CSASIVGSSFGYNEQFF.

CDR3 sequence reads: CASSSTGQSTEAFF. CDR3 nucleotide sequence: TGTGCCAGCAGCTCGACAGGGCAGTCCACTGAAGCTTTCTTT. This chain links TRBV28 with TRBJ1-1; TRBD1 agrees at 7 bases. Germline V lookup: CDR1 MDHEN, CDR2 SYDVKM. Losses at the gene ends were 6 bases for V and 4 bases for J; bases not matched to a gene: 8. CDR3 length equals 14 residues.

This chain uses TRBV11-1 with TRBJ1-2, with TRBD1 as a possible D gene (5 bases). CDR3 length: 14 residues. V dropped 5 bases and J dropped 10 bases, with 20 bases sitting between them. Germline lookup yields CDR1 SGHAT and CDR2 FQDESV (reference sequence). The CDR3: CASSPSTTELLYTF. The CDR3, as DNA: TGTGCCAGCAGCCCTTCCACGACAGAGCTCCTCTACACCTTC.

The V call is TRBV5-1, the J call TRBJ2-2; the match to TRBD2 covers 13 bases. Germline V CDR1 and CDR2: SGHRS, YFSETQ. V lost 4 bases and J lost 4; bases outside the gene matches: 10. There are 18 residues in the CDR3. CDR3: CASSGYGTSGMITGELFF. The CDR3, as DNA: TGCGCCAGCAGCGGATATGGGACTAGCGGGATGATCACCGGGGAGCTGTTTTTT.

This chain uses TRBV20-1 with TRBJ2-1, with unresolved D. The V and J ends lost 3 bases and 5 bases respectively, with 5 bases between them. The CDR3 is 11 amino acids. The V gene's germline CDR1 is DFQATT and CDR2 SNEGSKA (reference sequence). CDR3 sequence: CSASRNNEQFF. The CDR3 DNA follows: TGCAGTGCTAGCAGGAACAATGAGCAGTTCTTC.